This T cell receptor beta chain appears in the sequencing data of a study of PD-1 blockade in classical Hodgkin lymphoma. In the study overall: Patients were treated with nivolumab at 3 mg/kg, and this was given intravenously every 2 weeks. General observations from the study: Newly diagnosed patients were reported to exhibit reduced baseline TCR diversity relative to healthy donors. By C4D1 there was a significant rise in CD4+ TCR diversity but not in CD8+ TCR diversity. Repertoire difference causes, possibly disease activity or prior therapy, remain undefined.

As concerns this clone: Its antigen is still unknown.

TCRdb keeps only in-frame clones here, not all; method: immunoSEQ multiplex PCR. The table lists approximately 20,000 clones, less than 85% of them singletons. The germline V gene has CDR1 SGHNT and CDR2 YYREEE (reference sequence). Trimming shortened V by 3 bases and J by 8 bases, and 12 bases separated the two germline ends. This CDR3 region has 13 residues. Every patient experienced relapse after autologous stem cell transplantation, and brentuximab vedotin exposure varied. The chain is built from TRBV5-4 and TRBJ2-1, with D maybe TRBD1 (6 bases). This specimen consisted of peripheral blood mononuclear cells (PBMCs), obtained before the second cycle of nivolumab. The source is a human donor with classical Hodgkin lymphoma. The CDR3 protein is CASSSAGADEQFF. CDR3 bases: TGTGCCAGCAGCTCCGCAGGGGCCGATGAGCAGTTCTTC. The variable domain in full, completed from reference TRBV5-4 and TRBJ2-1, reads ETGVTQSPTHLIKTRGQQVTLRCSSQSGHNTVSWYQQALGQGPQFIFQYYREEENGRGNFPPRFSGLQFPNYSSELNVNALELDDSALYLCASSSAGADEQFFGPGTRLTVL.